This TCR beta chain was found in a study of control samples from healthy donors and cancer patients. The data were produced by immunoSEQ multiplex PCR, yet TCRdb's version contains in-frame clones alone and is incomplete. The table lists about 190,000 clones. Germline values: CDR1 MDHEN, CDR2 SYDVKM. This CDR3 contains 15 residues. Trimming shortened V by 5 bases and J by 3 bases, and 14 bases separated the two germline ends. Material for sequencing was blood. This clonotype was obtained from a woman in her 30s in good health. The J gene is TRBJ1-5, the V gene TRBV28, with no clear D. CDR3 coding DNA: TGTGCCAGCAGTCTCGGAAGGGAAATCAATCAGCCCCAGCATTTT. It is translated as CASSLGREINQPQHF. Together with reference TRBV28 and TRBJ1-5, the CDR3 gives the full variable domain: DVKVTQSSRYLVKRTGEKVFLECVQDMDHENMFWYRQDPGLGLRLIYFSYDVKMKEKGDIPEGYSVSREKKERFSLILESASTNQTSMYLCASSLGREINQPQHFGDGTRLSIL.